Listed below are T cell receptor beta chains from one sample, sequenced in a study of CD8 T cells in ankylosing spondylitis. TCRdb used MiXCR to reprocess the 5' RACE reads, holding one entry per CDR3 protein. The table records about 840,000 distinct CDR3 sequences, over 9.5% of them present only once. The sequenced sample was blood, either unsorted or a sorted T cell fraction (not recorded which). Receptors were obtained from a male donor with ankylosing spondylitis. The CDR3 runs from the conserved cysteine through the conserved F or W.

>TRBJ2-3|15|TRBV6-1
CASSLLAGGRDTQYF
>TRBJ2-1|10|TRBV10-3
CAIRENEQFF
>TRBJ2-3|11|TRBV7-2
CASSWTDTQYF
>TRBJ2-3|13|TRBV7-9
CASSLLWPDTQYF
>TRBJ1-5|15|TRBV5-1
CASSPEVGGSEPQHF
>TRBJ2-3|15|TRBV4-3
CASSRELVSTDTQYF
>TRBJ2-3|20|TRBV5-1
CASSPLTTSGGFISTDTQYF
>TRBJ2-4|17|TRBV6-2/TRBV6-3
CASSSAHQGGTKNIQYF
>TRBJ2-7|14|TRBV11-2
CASSLNSGPYEQYF
>TRBJ2-3|20|TRBV4-2
CASSQMTSGVALQHTDTQYF
>TRBJ2-2|15|TRBV20-1
CSALPDTANTGELFF
>TRBJ2-1|18|TRBV11-2
CASSLRSTAGGRSNEQFF
>TRBJ1-5|12|TRBV3-1
CASSQETQPQHF
>TRBJ2-1|17|TRBV11-1
CASSAVPWPSSYNEQFF
>TRBJ1-1|11|TRBV29-1
CSVSKGTEAFF
>TRBJ1-5|14|TRBV28
CASSLWEVDQPQHF
>TRBJ2-5|12|TRBV6-4
CASRNHEETQYF
>TRBJ2-1|14|TRBV20-1
CSAPDRAPYNEQFF
>TRBJ1-1|15|TRBV10-3
CAISVRGATNTEAFF
>TRBJ2-7|14|TRBV7-8
CASSFGRVFYEQYF
>TRBJ2-3|15|TRBV12-3/TRBV12-4
CASTYVTGVTDTQYF
>TRBJ2-2|13|TRBV12-3/TRBV12-4
CASTRGTTGELFF